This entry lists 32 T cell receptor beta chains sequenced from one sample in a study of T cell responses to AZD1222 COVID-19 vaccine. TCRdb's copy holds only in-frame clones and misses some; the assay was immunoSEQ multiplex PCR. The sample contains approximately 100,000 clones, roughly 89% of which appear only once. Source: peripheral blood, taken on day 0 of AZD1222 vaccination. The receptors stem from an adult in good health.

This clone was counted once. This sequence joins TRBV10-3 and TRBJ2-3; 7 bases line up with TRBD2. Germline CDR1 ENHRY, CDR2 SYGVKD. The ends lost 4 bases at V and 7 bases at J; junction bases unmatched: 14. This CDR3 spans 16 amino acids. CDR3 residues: CAISGTSGGINYTQYF. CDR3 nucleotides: TGTGCCATCAGTGGGACCTCGGGGGGAATTAATTATACGCAGTATTTT.

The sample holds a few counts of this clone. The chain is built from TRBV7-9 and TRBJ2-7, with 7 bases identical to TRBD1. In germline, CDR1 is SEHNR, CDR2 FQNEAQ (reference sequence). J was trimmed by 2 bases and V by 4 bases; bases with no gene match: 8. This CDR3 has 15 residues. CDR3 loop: CASSSAGTVPYEQYF. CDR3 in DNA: TGTGCCAGCAGCTCCGCCGGGACAGTGCCCTACGAGCAGTACTTC.

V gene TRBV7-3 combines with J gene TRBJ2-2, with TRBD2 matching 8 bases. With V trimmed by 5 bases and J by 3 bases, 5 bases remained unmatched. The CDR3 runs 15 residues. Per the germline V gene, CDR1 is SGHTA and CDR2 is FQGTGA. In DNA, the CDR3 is TGTGCCAGCAGCACAACTAGCGGACACACCGGGGAGCTGTTTTTT. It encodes CASSTTSGHTGELFF.

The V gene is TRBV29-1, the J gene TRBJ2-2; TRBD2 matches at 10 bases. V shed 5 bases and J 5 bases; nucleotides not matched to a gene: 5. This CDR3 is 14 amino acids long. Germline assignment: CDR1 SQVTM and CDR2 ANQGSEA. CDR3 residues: CSVRAGGQTGELFF. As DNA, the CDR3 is TGCAGCGTTCGAGCGGGAGGGCAGACCGGGGAGCTGTTTTTT.

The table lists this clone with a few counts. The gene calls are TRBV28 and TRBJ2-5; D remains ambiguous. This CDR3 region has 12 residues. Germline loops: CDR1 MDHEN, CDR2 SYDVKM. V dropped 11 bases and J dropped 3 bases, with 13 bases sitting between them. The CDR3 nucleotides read TGTGCCGCCATGACCAACAAAGAGACCCAGTACTTC. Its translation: CAAMTNKETQYF. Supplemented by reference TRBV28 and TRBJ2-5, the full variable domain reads DVKVTQSSRYLVKRTGEKVFLECVQDMDHENMFWYRQDPGLGLRLIYFSYDVKMKEKGDIPEGYSVSREKKERFSLILESASTNQTSMYLCAAMTNKETQYFGPGTRLLVL.

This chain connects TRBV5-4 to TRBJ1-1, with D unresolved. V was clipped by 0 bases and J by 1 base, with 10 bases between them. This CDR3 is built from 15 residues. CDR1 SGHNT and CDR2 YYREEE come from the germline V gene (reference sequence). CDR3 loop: CASSLEKQKNTEAFF. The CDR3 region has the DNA TGTGCCAGCAGCTTGGAGAAACAGAAGAACACTGAAGCTTTCTTT.

The CDR3 here is CASSLLTQTQYF. The DNA of the CDR3 is TGTGCCAGCAGTTTACTTACGCAGACCCAGTACTTC. This chain joins TRBV28 and TRBJ2-5; D unclear. Germline V lookup: CDR1 MDHEN, CDR2 SYDVKM. V lost 2 bases to trimming and J lost 6 bases, with 7 bases between them. The CDR3 is 12 amino acids.

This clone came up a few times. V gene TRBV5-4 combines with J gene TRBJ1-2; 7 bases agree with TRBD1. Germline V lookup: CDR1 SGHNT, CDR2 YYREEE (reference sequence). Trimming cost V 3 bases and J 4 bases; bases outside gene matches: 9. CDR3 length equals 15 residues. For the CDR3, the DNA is TGTGCCAGCAGCTCCTCAGGGGGTTGGGGCTATGGCTACACCTTC. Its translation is CASSSSGGWGYGYTF. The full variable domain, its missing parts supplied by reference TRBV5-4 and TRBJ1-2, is ETGVTQSPTHLIKTRGQQVTLRCSSQSGHNTVSWYQQALGQGPQFIFQYYREEENGRGNFPPRFSGLQFPNYSSELNVNALELDDSALYLCASSSSGGWGYGYTFGSGTRLTVV.

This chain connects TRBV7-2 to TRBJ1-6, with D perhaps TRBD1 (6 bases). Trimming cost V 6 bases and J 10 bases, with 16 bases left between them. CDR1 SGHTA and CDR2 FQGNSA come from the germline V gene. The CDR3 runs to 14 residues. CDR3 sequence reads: CASSRPGQESPLHF. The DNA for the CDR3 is TGTGCCAGCAGTCGACCGGGACAAGAGTCACCCCTCCACTTT.

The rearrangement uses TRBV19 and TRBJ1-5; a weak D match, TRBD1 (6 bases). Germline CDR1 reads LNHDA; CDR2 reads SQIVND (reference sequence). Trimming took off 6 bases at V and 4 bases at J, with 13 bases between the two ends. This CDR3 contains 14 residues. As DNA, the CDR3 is TGTGCCAGTAGCCGGGGGCAAGGAAATCAGCCCCAGCATTTT. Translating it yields CASSRGQGNQPQHF. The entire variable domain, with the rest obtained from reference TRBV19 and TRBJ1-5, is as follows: DGGITQSPKYLFRKEGQNVTLSCEQNLNHDAMYWYRQDPGQGLRLIYYSQIVNDFQKGDIAEGYSVSREKKESFPLTVTSAQKNPTAFYLCASSRGQGNQPQHFGDGTRLSIL.

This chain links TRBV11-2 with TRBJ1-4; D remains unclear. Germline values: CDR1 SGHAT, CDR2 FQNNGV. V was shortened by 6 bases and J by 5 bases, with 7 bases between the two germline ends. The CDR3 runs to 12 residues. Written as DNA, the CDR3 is TGTGCCAGCAGTCGCACGAATGAAAAACTGTTTTTT. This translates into CASSRTNEKLFF. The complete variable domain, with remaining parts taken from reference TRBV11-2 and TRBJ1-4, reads EAGVAQSPRYKIIEKRQSVAFWCNPISGHATLYWYQQILGQGPKLLIQFQNNGVVDDSQLPKDRFSAERLKGVDSTLKIQPAKLEDSAVYLCASSRTNEKLFFGSGTQLSVL.

This CDR3 reads CATSDPAGSGTYNEQFF. The CDR3 region has the DNA TGTGCCACCAGTGACCCTGCCGGGAGCGGCACCTACAATGAGCAGTTCTTC. The chain uses TRBV24-1 and TRBJ2-1, with a weak D call TRBD2 (6 bases). CDR1 and CDR2 (germline): KGHDR, SFDVKD. V was cut by 4 bases and J by 2 bases, with 17 bases left in between. The CDR3 sequence is 17 residues long.

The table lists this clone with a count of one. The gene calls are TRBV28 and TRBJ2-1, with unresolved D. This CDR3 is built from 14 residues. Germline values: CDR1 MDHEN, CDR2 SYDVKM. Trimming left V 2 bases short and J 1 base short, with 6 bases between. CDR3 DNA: TGTGCCAGCAGTTTACCTACTTCCTACAATGAGCAGTTCTTC. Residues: CASSLPTSYNEQFF.

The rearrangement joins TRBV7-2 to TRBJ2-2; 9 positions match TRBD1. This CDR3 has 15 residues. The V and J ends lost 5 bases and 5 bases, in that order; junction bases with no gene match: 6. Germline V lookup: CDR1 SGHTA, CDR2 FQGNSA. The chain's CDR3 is CASSQTGGVTGELFF. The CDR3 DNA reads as TGTGCCAGCAGCCAGACAGGGGGTGTAACCGGGGAGCTGTTTTTT.

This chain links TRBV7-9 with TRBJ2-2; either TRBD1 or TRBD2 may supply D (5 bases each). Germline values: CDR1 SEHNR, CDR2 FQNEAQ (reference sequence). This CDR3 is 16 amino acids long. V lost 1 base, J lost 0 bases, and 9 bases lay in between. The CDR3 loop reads CASSLGLGPNTGELFF. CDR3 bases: TGTGCCAGCAGCTTAGGGCTGGGACCGAACACCGGGGAGCTGTTTTTT. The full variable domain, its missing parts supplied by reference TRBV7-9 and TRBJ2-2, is DTGVSQNPRHKITKRGQNVTFRCDPISEHNRLYWYRQTLGQGPEFLTYFQNEAQLEKSRLLSDRFSAERPKGSFSTLEIQRTEQGDSAMYLCASSLGLGPNTGELFFGEGSRLTVL.

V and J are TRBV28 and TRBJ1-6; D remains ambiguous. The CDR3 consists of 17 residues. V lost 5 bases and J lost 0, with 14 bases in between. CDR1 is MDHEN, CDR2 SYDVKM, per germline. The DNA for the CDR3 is TGTGCCAGCAGTCTTCCCGCACCCAGCTCCTATAATTCACCCCTCCACTTT. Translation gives CASSLPAPSSYNSPLHF.

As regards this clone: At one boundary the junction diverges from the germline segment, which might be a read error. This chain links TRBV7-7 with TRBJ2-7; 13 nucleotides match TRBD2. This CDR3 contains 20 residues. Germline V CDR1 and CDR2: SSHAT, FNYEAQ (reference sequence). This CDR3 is CASSLMVTSGRPGRSYEQYF. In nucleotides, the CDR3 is TGTGCTAGCAGCTTAATGGTGACTAGCGGGAGGCCGGGACGCTCCTACGAGCAGTACTTC.

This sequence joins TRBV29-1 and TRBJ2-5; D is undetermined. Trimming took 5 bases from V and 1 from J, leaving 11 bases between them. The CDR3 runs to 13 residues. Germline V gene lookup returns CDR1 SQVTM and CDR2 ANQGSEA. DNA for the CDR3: TGCAGCGTTTCCGGGTCTGGCCAAGAGACCCAGTACTTC. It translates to CSVSGSGQETQYF.

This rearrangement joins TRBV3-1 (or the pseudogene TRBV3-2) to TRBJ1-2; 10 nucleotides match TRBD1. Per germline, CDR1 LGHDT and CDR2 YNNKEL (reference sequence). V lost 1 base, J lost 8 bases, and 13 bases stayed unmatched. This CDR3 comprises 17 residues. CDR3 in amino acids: CASSQVRDRGSYGGYTF. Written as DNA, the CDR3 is TGTGCCAGCAGCCAAGTCCGGGACAGGGGTTCTTACGGCGGCTACACCTTC.

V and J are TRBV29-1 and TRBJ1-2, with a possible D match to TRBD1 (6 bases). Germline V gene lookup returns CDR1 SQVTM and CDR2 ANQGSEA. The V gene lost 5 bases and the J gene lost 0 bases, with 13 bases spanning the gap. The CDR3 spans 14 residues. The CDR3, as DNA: TGCAGCGTTTCATTTAGACAGGCTAACTATGGCTACACCTTC. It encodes CSVSFRQANYGYTF.

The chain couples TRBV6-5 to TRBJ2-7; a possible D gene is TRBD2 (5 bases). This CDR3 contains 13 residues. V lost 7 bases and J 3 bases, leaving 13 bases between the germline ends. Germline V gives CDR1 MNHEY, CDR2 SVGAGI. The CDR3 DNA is TGTGCCAGCACCGGGGTGGGAAACTACGAGCAGTACTTC. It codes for CASTGVGNYEQYF.

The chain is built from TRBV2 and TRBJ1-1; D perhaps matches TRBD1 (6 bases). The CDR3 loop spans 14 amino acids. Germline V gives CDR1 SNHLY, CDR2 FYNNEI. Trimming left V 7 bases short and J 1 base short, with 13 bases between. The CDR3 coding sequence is TGTGCCAGCATGGGGACACCCAAGAACACTGAAGCTTTCTTT. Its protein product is CASMGTPKNTEAFF.

CDR3 coding DNA: TGCGCCAGCAGGAGGGGCGAATACATTCAGTACTTC. It encodes CASRRGEYIQYF. The V call is TRBV5-1, the J call TRBJ2-4, with D perhaps assigned TRBD1 or TRBD2 (5 bases each). The length of the CDR3 is 12 residues. Germline V gene sequence: CDR1 SGHRS, CDR2 YFSETQ. V lost 5 bases and J 8 bases, leaving 11 bases between the germline ends.

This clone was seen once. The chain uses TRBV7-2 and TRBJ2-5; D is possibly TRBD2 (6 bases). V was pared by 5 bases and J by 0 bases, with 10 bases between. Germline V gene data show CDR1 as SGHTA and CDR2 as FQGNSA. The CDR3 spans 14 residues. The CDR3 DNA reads TGTGCCAGCAGCCCACTAGCACACCAAGAGACCCAGTACTTC. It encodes CASSPLAHQETQYF.

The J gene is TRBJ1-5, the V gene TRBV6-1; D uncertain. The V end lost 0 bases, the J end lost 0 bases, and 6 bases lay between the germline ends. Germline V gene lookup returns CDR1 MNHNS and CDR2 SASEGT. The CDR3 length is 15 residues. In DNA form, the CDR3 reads TGTGCCAGCAGTGAAGCTTCGGGTAGCAATCAGCCCCAGCATTTT. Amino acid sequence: CASSEASGSNQPQHF.

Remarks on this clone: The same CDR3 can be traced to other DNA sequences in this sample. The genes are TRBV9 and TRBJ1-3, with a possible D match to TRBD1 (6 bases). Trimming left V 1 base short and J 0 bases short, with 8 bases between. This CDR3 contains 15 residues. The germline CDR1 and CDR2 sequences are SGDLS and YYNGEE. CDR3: CASSVTGSSGNTIYF. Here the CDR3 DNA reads TGTGCCAGCAGCGTAACAGGGAGCTCTGGAAACACCATATATTTT.

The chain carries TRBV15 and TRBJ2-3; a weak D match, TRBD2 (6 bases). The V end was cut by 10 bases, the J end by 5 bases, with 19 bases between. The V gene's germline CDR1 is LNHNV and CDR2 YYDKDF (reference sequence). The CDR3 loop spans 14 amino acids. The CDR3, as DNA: TGTGCCATCGGGACTCCAGAATTAAAAGATACGCAGTATTTT. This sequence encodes CAIGTPELKDTQYF.

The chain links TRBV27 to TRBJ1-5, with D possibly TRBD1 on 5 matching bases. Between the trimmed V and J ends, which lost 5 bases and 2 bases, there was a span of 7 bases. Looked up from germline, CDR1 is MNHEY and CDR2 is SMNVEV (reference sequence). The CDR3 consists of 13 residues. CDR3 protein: CASSRGGNQPQHF. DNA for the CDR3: TGTGCCAGCAGTCGGGGGGGCAATCAGCCCCAGCATTTT.

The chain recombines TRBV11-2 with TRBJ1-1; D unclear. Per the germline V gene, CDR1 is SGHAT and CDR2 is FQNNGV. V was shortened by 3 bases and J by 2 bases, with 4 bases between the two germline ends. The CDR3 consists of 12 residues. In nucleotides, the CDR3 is TGTGCCAGCAGCTTCGGAAACACTGAAGCTTTCTTT. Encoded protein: CASSFGNTEAFF.

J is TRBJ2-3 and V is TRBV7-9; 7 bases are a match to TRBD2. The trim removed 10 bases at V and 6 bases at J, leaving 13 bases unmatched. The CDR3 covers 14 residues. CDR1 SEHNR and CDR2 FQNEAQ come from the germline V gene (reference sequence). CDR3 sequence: CAIPGRADSDTQYF. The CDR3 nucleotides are TGTGCCATTCCGGGGAGGGCCGATTCGGATACGCAGTATTTT.

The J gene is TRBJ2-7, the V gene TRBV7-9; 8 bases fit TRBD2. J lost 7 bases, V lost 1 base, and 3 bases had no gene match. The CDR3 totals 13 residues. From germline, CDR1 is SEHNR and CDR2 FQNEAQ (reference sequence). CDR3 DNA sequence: TGTGCCAGCAGCTTAGGGCTAGCGGGTGAGCAGTACTTC. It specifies CASSLGLAGEQYF.

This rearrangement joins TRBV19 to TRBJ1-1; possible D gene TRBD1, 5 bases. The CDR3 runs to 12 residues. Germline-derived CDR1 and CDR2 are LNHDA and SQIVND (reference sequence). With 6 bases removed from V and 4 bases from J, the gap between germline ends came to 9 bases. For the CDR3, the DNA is TGTGCCAGTAGCCCTGGGGGCACTGAAGCTTTCTTT. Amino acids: CASSPGGTEAFF.